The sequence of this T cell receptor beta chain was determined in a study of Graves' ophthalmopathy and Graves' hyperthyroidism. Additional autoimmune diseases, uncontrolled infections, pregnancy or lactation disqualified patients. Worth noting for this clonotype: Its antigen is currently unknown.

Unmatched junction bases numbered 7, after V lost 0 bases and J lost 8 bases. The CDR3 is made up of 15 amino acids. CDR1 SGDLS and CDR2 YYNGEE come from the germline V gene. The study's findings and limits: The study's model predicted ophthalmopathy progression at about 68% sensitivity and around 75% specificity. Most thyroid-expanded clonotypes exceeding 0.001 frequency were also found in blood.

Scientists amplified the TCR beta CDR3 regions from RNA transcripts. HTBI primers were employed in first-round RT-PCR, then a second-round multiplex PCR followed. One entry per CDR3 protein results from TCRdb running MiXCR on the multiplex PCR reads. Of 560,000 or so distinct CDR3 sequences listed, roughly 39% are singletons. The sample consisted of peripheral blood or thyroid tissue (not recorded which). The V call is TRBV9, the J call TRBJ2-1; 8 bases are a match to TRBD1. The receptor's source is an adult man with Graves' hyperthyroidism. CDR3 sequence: CASSVGQGSIDEQFF. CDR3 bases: TGTGCCAGCAGCGTAGGACAGGGGAGTATCGATGAGCAGTTCTTC.